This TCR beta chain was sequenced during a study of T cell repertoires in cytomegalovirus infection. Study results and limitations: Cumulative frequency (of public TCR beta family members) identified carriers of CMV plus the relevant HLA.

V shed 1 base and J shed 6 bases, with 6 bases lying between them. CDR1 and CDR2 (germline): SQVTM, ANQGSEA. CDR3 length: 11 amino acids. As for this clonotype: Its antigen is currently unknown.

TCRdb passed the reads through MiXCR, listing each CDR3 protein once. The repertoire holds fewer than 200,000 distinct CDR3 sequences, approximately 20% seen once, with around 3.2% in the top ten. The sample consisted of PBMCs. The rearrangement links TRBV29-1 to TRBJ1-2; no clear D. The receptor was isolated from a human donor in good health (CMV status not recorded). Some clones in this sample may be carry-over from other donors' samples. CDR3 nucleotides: TGCAGCGTTGAAGGGGGAGATGGCTACACCTTC. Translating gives CSVEGGDGYTF.